This T cell receptor (beta chain) was profiled in a study of OX40 agonist ivuxolimab in advanced cancers. Background on the study: Clinicians treated patients with ivuxolimab, an agonistic anti-OX40 (CD134) antibody. Age averaged around 60 years (range roughly 23 to 79), and about 86% were male. Under the entry rules, prior anti-PD-1, anti-PD-L1 or anti-CTLA-4 therapy was allowed, and approximately 40% had some.

V lost 4 bases to trimming and J lost 1 base, with 17 bases between them. This CDR3 has 16 residues. Germline values: CDR1 MNHEY, CDR2 SMNVEV (reference sequence). TCRdb's table, derived via immunoSEQ multiplex PCR, lists solely in-frame clones and lacks some. The sample lists approximately 61,000 clones, about 89% occurring once. The origin of this receptor is an adult with an advanced solid tumor such as melanoma, head and neck, liver or kidney cancer. The rearrangement links TRBV27 to TRBJ2-7; perhaps D is TRBD1 or TRBD2 (6 bases each). The sample was CD4+ or CD8+ T cells sorted from blood, taken in a trial of the OX40 agonist ivuxolimab. The CDR3 DNA reads as TGTGCCAGCAGTTACAGCCGGGGGACATTATCCTACGAGCAGTACTTC. Translating gives CASSYSRGTLSYEQYF.